Below, 25 T cell receptor beta chains from the same sample are listed, as sequenced in a study of blood T cells in healthy people across ages. For the second PCR, which ran for about 6 to 11 cycles, a sample-barcoded 5' primer and a J-beta primer mix were used. Each CDR3 protein is one row after TCRdb ran MiXCR on the 5' RACE reads. The repertoire holds some 1.5 million distinct CDR3 sequences, with roughly 27% as singletons. The source material was blood. These receptors all stem from a woman in her twenties or thirties in good health.

This clonotype was detected ten times or more. The V call is TRBV6-5, the J call TRBJ2-7; possibly TRBD1 for D (5 bases). The CDR3 has 14 amino acids. Looked up from germline, CDR1 is MNHEY and CDR2 is SVGAGI. V lost 1 base and J lost 2, with 9 bases in between. CDR3 in amino acids: CASSYYDSTYEQYF. For the CDR3, the DNA is TGTGCCAGCAGTTACTATGACAGTACCTACGAGCAGTACTTC.

The V gene is TRBV20-1, the J gene TRBJ1-6; maybe TRBD1 (5 bases). Trimming stripped 1 base from V and 6 bases from J, with 19 bases between. Germline CDR1 DFQATT, CDR2 SNEGSKA (reference sequence). CDR3 length: 17 residues. CDR3: CSARANNRGPGNSPLHF. DNA of the CDR3: TGCAGTGCTAGAGCCAATAACCGGGGACCTGGTAATTCACCCCTCCACTTT.

The genes are TRBV20-1 and TRBJ1-5; D gene uncertain. Germline V gives CDR1 DFQATT, CDR2 SNEGSKA (reference sequence). Trimming took off 3 bases at V and 1 base at J, with 10 bases between the two ends. This CDR3 is 14 amino acids long. CDR3 residues: CSARSLRSNQPQHF. The CDR3 coding sequence is TGCAGTGCTAGGTCTTTGCGGAGCAATCAGCCCCAGCATTTT.

This clonotype turned up a few times. CDR3 sequence reads: CASSQASGSGDEQFF. The CDR3 DNA sequence: TGTGCCAGCAGCCAGGCCAGCGGGAGTGGGGATGAGCAGTTCTTC. The chain joins TRBV3-1 to TRBJ2-1; TRBD2 aligns across 8 bases. Germline V gene sequence: CDR1 LGHDT, CDR2 YNNKEL (reference sequence). The CDR3 loop spans 15 amino acids. The V and J ends lost 3 bases and 8 bases, in that order; junction bases with no gene match: 9.

V usage is TRBV29-1 and J usage is TRBJ1-2; 7 nucleotides agree with TRBD1. The CDR3 is 11 residues long. CDR1 is SQVTM, CDR2 ANQGSEA, per germline. V was pared by 1 base and J by 7 bases, with 0 bases of the junction left unmatched. CDR3 sequence reads: CSVEGQGGYTF. As DNA, the CDR3 is TGCAGCGTTGAAGGACAGGGTGGCTACACCTTC. Based on the CDR3 plus reference TRBV29-1 and TRBJ1-2, the full variable domain is SAVISQKPSRDICQRGTSLTIQCQVDSQVTMMFWYRQQPGQSLTLIATANQGSEATYESGFVIDKFPISRPNLTFSTLTVSNMSPEDSSIYLCSVEGQGGYTFGSGTRLTVV.

The chain uses TRBV7-2 and TRBJ2-1, with TRBD2 matching 10 bases. This CDR3 spans 17 amino acids. Germline V gives CDR1 SGHTA, CDR2 FQGNSA. The junction had 8 bases not matched to a gene; V was cut back by 0 bases and J by 6 bases. CDR3 sequence reads: CASSLALELAGCNEQFF. The CDR3 DNA sequence: TGTGCCAGCAGCTTAGCGCTTGAACTAGCGGGGTGCAATGAGCAGTTCTTC.

V gene TRBV29-1 combines with J gene TRBJ2-7, with TRBD1 matching 8 bases. The CDR3 loop spans 13 amino acids. CDR1 SQVTM and CDR2 ANQGSEA come from the germline V gene. This chain's CDR3 is CSGRTGSFLEQYF. For the CDR3, the DNA is TGCAGTGGCAGGACAGGGAGCTTTCTCGAGCAGTACTTC.

J is TRBJ2-4 and V is TRBV15; 15 bases line up with TRBD2. The CDR3 covers 17 residues. V was clipped by 9 bases and J by 13 bases; unmatched bases: 19. The germline gives CDR1 LNHNV, CDR2 YYDKDF (reference sequence). This CDR3 reads CATAGRTSGRVWNEQYF. CDR3 DNA: TGTGCCACGGCGGGACGGACTAGCGGGAGGGTCTGGAATGAGCAGTACTTC.

This clonotype was seen a handful of times. The V and J genes are TRBV20-1 and TRBJ1-2, with D uncertain. Trimming cost V 6 bases and J 4 bases, with 9 bases left between them. In germline, CDR1 is DFQATT, CDR2 SNEGSKA (reference sequence). The CDR3 sequence is 11 residues long. The CDR3: CSAAVSYGYTF. CDR3 bases: TGCAGTGCGGCGGTGAGCTATGGCTACACCTTC.

This clonotype was observed once. The rearrangement uses TRBV20-1 and TRBJ2-3; TRBD1 might be the D (6 bases). Trimming took off 5 bases at V and 6 bases at J, with 21 bases between the two ends. This CDR3 has 15 residues. The V gene's germline CDR1 is DFQATT and CDR2 SNEGSKA (reference sequence). The chain's CDR3 is CSAAPALTGPDTQYF. CDR3 DNA: TGCAGTGCTGCCCCGGCACTCACAGGGCCCGATACGCAGTATTTT.

This clonotype has more than one count but fewer than ten. The CDR3 nucleotides are TGCGCCAGCAGTGAGGCGGAATATGAGCAGTTCTTC. Its protein is CASSEAEYEQFF. The genes are TRBV10-1 and TRBJ2-1; D uncertain. Germline V lookup: CDR1 WNHNN, CDR2 SYGVQD (reference sequence). This CDR3 comprises 12 residues. With 2 bases removed from V and 8 bases from J, the gap between germline ends came to 7 bases.

The J gene is TRBJ1-2, the V gene TRBV7-9; D perhaps matches TRBD1 (6 bases). The ends were cut back, 5 bases at V and 8 bases at J, with 12 bases in the middle. CDR1 and CDR2 (germline): SEHNR, FQNEAQ (reference sequence). This CDR3 contains 12 residues. CDR3 nucleotides: TGTGCCAGCAGCACAACAGGGTTAGGCTACACCTTC. It translates to CASSTTGLGYTF. The full variable domain, in which reference TRBV7-9 and TRBJ1-2 provide the parts outside the CDR3, is DTGVSQNPRHKITKRGQNVTFRCDPISEHNRLYWYRQTLGQGPEFLTYFQNEAQLEKSRLLSDRFSAERPKGSFSTLEIQRTEQGDSAMYLCASSTTGLGYTFGSGTRLTVV.

Details on this clonotype: Possible read error: a much larger clone is one base away. The rearrangement joins TRBV15 to TRBJ2-5, with 10 nucleotides matching TRBD1. The germline gives CDR1 LNHNV, CDR2 YYDKDF (reference sequence). The ends lost 3 bases at V and 11 bases at J; junction bases unmatched: 12. This CDR3 is 15 amino acids long. The CDR3 protein is CATSRGQGMWNEQYF. CDR3 sequence (DNA): TGTGCCACCAGCAGGGGACAGGGGATGTGGAATGAGCAGTACTTC.

This clonotype was detected ten times or more. This chain's CDR3 is CASSSTGYGEQFF. The CDR3, as DNA: TGTGCCAGCAGTTCTACAGGGTACGGTGAGCAGTTCTTC. This chain links TRBV28 with TRBJ2-1; tentatively, D is TRBD1 (6 bases). The V end lost 4 bases, the J end lost 9 bases, and 13 bases lay between the germline ends. Germline CDR1 is MDHEN and CDR2 is SYDVKM. CDR3 length equals 13 residues.

This clonotype was seen only a few times. The chain carries TRBV5-5 and TRBJ1-6; 9 bases line up with TRBD1. J gave up 9 bases and V 5 bases, and 12 bases lay outside the gene matches. The CDR3 totals 16 residues. Germline-derived CDR1 and CDR2 are SGHKS and YYEKEE (reference sequence). The CDR3 spells CASRLGAGTGSSPLHF. The CDR3 DNA is TGTGCCAGCAGACTGGGCGCTGGGACAGGGTCTTCACCCCTCCACTTT.

Comment on this clonotype: A much bigger clone sits one base away, suggesting this may be a read error. This chain joins TRBV6-5 and TRBJ2-4; 7 bases are a match to TRBD1. The V gene's germline CDR1 is MNHEY and CDR2 SVGAGI. J lost 13 bases, V lost 4 bases, and 13 bases had no gene match. The CDR3 loop spans 14 amino acids. The CDR3 sequence is CASSSDRYYNEQYF. DNA for the CDR3: TGTGCCAGCAGTTCGGACAGGTATTACAATGAGCAGTACTTC.

The chain carries TRBV9 and TRBJ2-3; D possibly corresponds to TRBD1 (5 bases). The germline gives CDR1 SGDLS, CDR2 YYNGEE. CDR3 length: 18 amino acids. V was cut by 0 bases and J by 1 base, with 18 bases left in between. CDR3 in amino acids: CASSVELALDTGTDTQYF. The CDR3 DNA follows: TGTGCCAGCAGCGTAGAGCTCGCTCTGGACACCGGCACAGATACGCAGTATTTT.

In its sample, this clonotype was seen many times. The chain couples TRBV4-1 to TRBJ2-3, with D tentatively TRBD1 (5 bases). The CDR3 is made up of 14 amino acids. The germline gives CDR1 MGHRA, CDR2 YSYEKL. V shed 0 bases and J shed 5 bases, with 9 bases lying between them. The chain's CDR3 is CASSQDQGGDTQYF. In DNA, the CDR3 is TGCGCCAGCAGCCAAGATCAGGGCGGAGATACGCAGTATTTT.

In the case of this clonotype: A read error may explain this, as a much larger clone is one base away. The genes are TRBV10-2 and TRBJ2-5, with no clear D. The CDR3 consists of 14 residues. Germline V lookup: CDR1 WSHSY, CDR2 SAAADI. Trimming stripped 2 bases from V and 4 bases from J, with 11 bases between. DNA of the CDR3: TGCGCCAGCAGTGAGGCGGCGAATACAGAGACCCAGTACTTC. This gives the protein CASSEAANTETQYF.

J is TRBJ1-5 and V is TRBV4-1; tentative D call: TRBD1 (5 bases). The CDR3 covers 14 residues. The V end was cut by 5 bases, the J end by 9 bases, with 17 bases between. Per germline, CDR1 MGHRA and CDR2 YSYEKL. CDR3 nucleotides: TGCGCCAGCAGCTCCCAACCGGAGGGGAGGCCCCAGCATTTT. Its protein is CASSSQPEGRPQHF.

V and J are TRBV5-1 and TRBJ1-4; the D is unclear. Per the germline V gene, CDR1 is SGHRS and CDR2 is YFSETQ. Trimming took 7 bases from V and 4 from J, leaving 11 bases between them. The CDR3 spans 13 residues. CDR3 sequence (DNA): TGCGCCAGCCACCGGTCGGATAATGAAAAACTGTTTTTT. It is translated as CASHRSDNEKLFF.

The V call is TRBV30, the J call TRBJ2-3; TRBD2 matches at 7 bases. CDR3 size: 13 residues. CDR1 is GTSNPN, CDR2 SVGIG, per germline (reference sequence). V was pared by 2 bases and J by 6 bases, with 5 bases of the junction left unmatched. The CDR3 here is CAWSYGGWDTQYF. DNA for the CDR3: TGTGCCTGGAGTTACGGGGGGTGGGATACGCAGTATTTT. The complete variable domain, with remaining parts taken from reference TRBV30 and TRBJ2-3, reads SQTIHQWPATLVQPVGSPLSLECTVEGTSNPNLYWYRQAAGRGLQLLFYSVGIGQISSEVPQNLSASRPQDRQFILSSKKLLLSDSGFYLCAWSYGGWDTQYFGPGTRLTVL.

The rearrangement uses TRBV21-1 and TRBJ1-6; the table calls TRBD1, which could not be checked here. TRBV21-1 is a recognized pseudogene. The CDR3 spans 12 residues. The CDR3 sequence: CASSSRGLTPHF. CDR3 sequence (DNA): TGTGCCAGCAGCTCCAGGGGGTTAACCCCCCACTTT.

The chain recombines TRBV2 with TRBJ1-6; 8 nucleotides line up with TRBD1. The CDR3 has 14 amino acids. Per the germline V gene, CDR1 is SNHLY and CDR2 is FYNNEI. V lost 5 bases and J lost 9; bases outside the gene matches: 6. The CDR3 region has the DNA TGTGCCAGCAGTACAGGACAGGGAGGTTCACCCCTCCACTTT. Translated, it gives CASSTGQGGSPLHF.

The chain employs TRBV21-1 and TRBJ2-4; TRBD1, as called in the table, went unchecked against the DNA. TRBV21-1 is recorded as a pseudogene. The CDR3 has 14 residues. CDR3 nucleotides: TGTGCCAGCAGCGCCCGGGTTAGGACCTACGAGCAGTACTTT. Encoded protein: CASSARVRTYEQYF.